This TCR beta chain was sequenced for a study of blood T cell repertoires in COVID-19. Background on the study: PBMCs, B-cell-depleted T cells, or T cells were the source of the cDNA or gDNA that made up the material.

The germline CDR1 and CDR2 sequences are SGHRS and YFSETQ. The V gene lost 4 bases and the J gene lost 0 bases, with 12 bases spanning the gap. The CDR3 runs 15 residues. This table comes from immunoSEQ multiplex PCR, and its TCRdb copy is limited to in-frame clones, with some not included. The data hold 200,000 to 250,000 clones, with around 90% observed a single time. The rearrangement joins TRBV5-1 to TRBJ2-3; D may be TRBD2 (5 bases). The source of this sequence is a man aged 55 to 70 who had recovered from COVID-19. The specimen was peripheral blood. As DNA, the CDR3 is TGCGCCAGCAGCCGGACCCGGACTAGCACAGATACGCAGTATTTT. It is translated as CASSRTRTSTDTQYF.